This entry lists 20 T cell receptor beta chains sequenced from one sample in a study of blood T cell repertoires in COVID-19. TCRdb's copy holds only in-frame clones and misses some; the assay was immunoSEQ multiplex PCR. The sample carries about 170,000 clones, more than 85% recorded once. Sequenced: peripheral blood. All receptors come from a woman aged 80 or over with COVID-19, enrolled during active disease.

The V and J genes are TRBV10-3 and TRBJ2-3; TRBD2 is a possible D gene (5 bases). Trimming took 0 bases from V and 0 from J, leaving 10 bases between them. Germline V gene sequence: CDR1 ENHRY, CDR2 SYGVKD. This CDR3 has 16 residues. CDR3 sequence reads: CAISESGITSTDTQYF. CDR3 nucleotides: TGTGCCATCAGTGAGTCCGGGATTACTAGCACAGATACGCAGTATTTT.

The chain combines TRBV6-2 or TRBV6-3 with TRBJ2-1, with 11 bases aligning to TRBD1. Germline trimming cut 5 bases from V and 2 bases from J; bases unmatched to any gene: 5. Germline V lookup: CDR1 MNHEY, CDR2 SVGEGT. This CDR3 is 16 amino acids long. The CDR3 nucleotides read TGTGCCAGCAGTACATCGGACAGGGGGCCCTACAATGAGCAGTTCTTC. It translates to CASSTSDRGPYNEQFF.

The gene calls are TRBV28 and TRBJ1-2; possible D gene TRBD1, 6 bases. Germline loops: CDR1 MDHEN, CDR2 SYDVKM. Trimming pared 6 bases from V and 3 bases from J, leaving 17 bases between. The CDR3 consists of 15 residues. This CDR3 is CASSLARGTDYGYTF. The CDR3 DNA sequence: TGTGCCAGCAGCCTGGCCAGGGGTACGGACTATGGCTACACCTTC.

The V call is TRBV20-1, the J call TRBJ1-2, with no clear D. The CDR3 spans 11 residues. Germline values: CDR1 DFQATT, CDR2 SNEGSKA (reference sequence). V gave up 6 bases and J gave up 1 base, with 6 bases separating them. This chain's CDR3 is CSAPNNYGYTF. CDR3 sequence (DNA): TGCAGTGCCCCAAATAACTATGGCTACACCTTC.

The chain uses TRBV6-2 or TRBV6-3 and TRBJ1-5; 7 bases align to TRBD1. V shed 3 bases and J 16 bases; nucleotides not matched to a gene: 12. There are 13 residues in the CDR3. Germline V gene lookup returns CDR1 MNHEY and CDR2 SVGEGT. The CDR3 bases are TGTGCCAGCAGTTATACCCCGGACAGGCCGGGTCATTTT. As protein: CASSYTPDRPGHF.

The chain combines TRBV6-2 or TRBV6-3 with TRBJ2-7; D may be TRBD1 (6 bases). V was clipped by 2 bases and J by 2 bases, with 7 bases between them. CDR1 MNHEY and CDR2 SVGEGT come from the germline V gene. The CDR3 consists of 13 residues. The CDR3 DNA sequence: TGTGCCAGCAGTTACGACAGGACCTACGAGCAGTACTTC. It translates to CASSYDRTYEQYF.

This clone was picked up one time. The chain is built from TRBV6-6 and TRBJ1-1; the D is unclear. Germline assignment: CDR1 MNHNY and CDR2 SVGAGI (reference sequence). The ends were cut back, 3 bases at V and 0 bases at J, with 5 bases in the middle. The CDR3 has 13 amino acids. The CDR3 nucleotides read TGTGCCAGCAGTTATATCCTGAACACTGAAGCTTTCTTT. Translated, it gives CASSYILNTEAFF.

V is TRBV19 and J is TRBJ2-3; the match to TRBD2 covers 9 bases. J lost 3 bases, V lost 5 bases, and 21 bases had no gene match. CDR1 is LNHDA, CDR2 SQIVND, per germline (reference sequence). The length of the CDR3 is 20 residues. The CDR3 DNA reads as TGTGCCAGTAGTCCGAATAGGGGTGGAACCGGGACTAGCTGGACAGATACGCAGTATTTT. It codes for CASSPNRGGTGTSWTDTQYF.

This clone was seen once. The rearrangement uses TRBV7-2 and TRBJ2-7, with TRBD2 matching 7 bases. The V gene's germline CDR1 is SGHTA and CDR2 FQGNSA. The CDR3 is 13 amino acids. V lost 2 bases to trimming and J lost 4 bases; unmatched junction nucleotides: 2. The CDR3 spells CASSLSGVYEQYF. For the CDR3, the DNA is TGTGCCAGCAGCTTAAGCGGGGTTTACGAGCAGTACTTC.

The gene calls are TRBV6-1 and TRBJ2-3; D might be TRBD2 (5 bases). The V gene's germline CDR1 is MNHNS and CDR2 SASEGT. The CDR3 sequence is 16 residues long. With 2 bases removed from V and 2 bases from J, the gap between germline ends came to 14 bases. The CDR3 DNA reads as TGTGCCAGCAGTGAAACGTTAGGCGGGTCCACAGATACGCAGTATTTT. This encodes CASSETLGGSTDTQYF.

The genes are TRBV13 and TRBJ1-1; maybe TRBD1 (6 bases). CDR1 is PRHDT and CDR2 is FYEKMQ in the germline V gene (reference sequence). There are 14 residues in the CDR3. V was pared by 4 bases and J by 2 bases, with 11 bases between. Written as DNA, the CDR3 is TGTGCCAGCAGCTCCAACAGGGTTAACACTGAAGCTTTCTTT. This encodes CASSSNRVNTEAFF.

The V gene is TRBV19, the J gene TRBJ2-3; 11 bases fit TRBD2. Losses at the gene ends were 6 bases for V and 0 bases for J; bases not matched to a gene: 2. The CDR3 totals 15 residues. Germline V CDR1 and CDR2: LNHDA, SQIVND (reference sequence). CDR3 sequence: CASRLAGDSTDTQYF. CDR3 DNA sequence: TGTGCCAGTAGACTAGCGGGAGACAGCACAGATACGCAGTATTTT.

V gene TRBV2 combines with J gene TRBJ2-7, with a tentative D call TRBD1 (5 bases). Germline V CDR1 and CDR2: SNHLY, FYNNEI. Trimming left V 6 bases short and J 2 bases short, with 14 bases between. This CDR3 contains 14 residues. The CDR3 region has the DNA TGTGCCAGCAGGCCGGACAATGGACCCTACGAGCAGTACTTC. This encodes CASRPDNGPYEQYF.

This clone has a single count. The chain uses TRBV9 and TRBJ1-4; 7 nucleotides line up with TRBD1. Germline V gene sequence: CDR1 SGDLS, CDR2 YYNGEE. The CDR3 extends over 14 amino acids. After removal of 0 bases from V and 7 bases from J, the junction contained 3 bases not matched to a gene. CDR3 region: CASSVGQGGEKLFF. The CDR3 nucleotides read TGTGCCAGCAGCGTAGGACAGGGAGGTGAAAAACTGTTTTTT.

This chain uses TRBV28 with TRBJ2-6; 8 nucleotides agree with TRBD2. Germline V gene data show CDR1 as MDHEN and CDR2 as SYDVKM. The CDR3 has 15 residues. V lost 7 bases and J lost 4; bases outside the gene matches: 6. The CDR3 loop reads CASTGAGEGANVLTF. The CDR3 nucleotides are TGTGCCAGCACCGGAGCGGGGGAGGGGGCCAACGTCCTGACTTTC. Supplemented by reference TRBV28 and TRBJ2-6, the full variable domain reads DVKVTQSSRYLVKRTGEKVFLECVQDMDHENMFWYRQDPGLGLRLIYFSYDVKMKEKGDIPEGYSVSREKKERFSLILESASTNQTSMYLCASTGAGEGANVLTFGAGSRLTVL.

J is TRBJ2-1 and V is TRBV3-1 (or the pseudogene TRBV3-2), with TRBD2 matching 8 bases. J lost 4 bases, V lost 3 bases, and 20 bases had no gene match. The germline CDR1 and CDR2 sequences are LGHDT and YNNKEL (reference sequence). This CDR3 spans 20 amino acids. DNA of the CDR3: TGTGCCAGCAGCCACCGGGGGAGCGGGAGTTCCCGGCGTTATTACAATGAGCAGTTCTTC. Protein product: CASSHRGSGSSRRYYNEQFF.

This CDR3 reads CASSAAGGAYTGELFF. CDR3 in DNA: TGTGCCAGCAGCGCCGCAGGGGGCGCGTACACCGGGGAGCTGTTTTTT. This chain connects TRBV9 to TRBJ2-2; 8 bases agree with TRBD1. V shed 3 bases and J 3 bases; nucleotides not matched to a gene: 7. CDR3 length: 16 residues. Germline V gene data show CDR1 as SGDLS and CDR2 as YYNGEE.

V is TRBV27 and J is TRBJ1-1, with D possibly TRBD1 on 5 matching bases. V lost 3 bases and J lost 4, with 12 bases in between. The CDR3 has 14 residues. Germline V gene lookup returns CDR1 MNHEY and CDR2 SMNVEV (reference sequence). In nucleotides, the CDR3 is TGTGCCAGCAGTTTTGACCTTGGGGCCACTGAAGCTTTCTTT. This gives the protein CASSFDLGATEAFF.

The chain employs TRBV24-1 and TRBJ2-2, with a tentative D call TRBD1 (5 bases). V was shortened by 4 bases and J by 1 base, with 18 bases between the two germline ends. CDR1 and CDR2 from the germline V gene are KGHDR and SFDVKD. The CDR3 spans 18 residues. The CDR3 nucleotides read TGTGCCACCAGTGACCCTTACCAGGGTGCAGGGAACACCGGGGAGCTGTTTTTT. Its translation: CATSDPYQGAGNTGELFF.

The chain combines TRBV6-2 or TRBV6-3 with TRBJ1-5; the D gene is possibly TRBD1 (6 bases). The CDR3 covers 16 residues. Deletions cut 4 bases from V and 4 bases from J, with 17 bases between. Germline CDR1 reads MNHEY; CDR2 reads SVGEGT. CDR3 DNA sequence: TGTGCCAGCAGTTTATGGTTCGGGGGGGCAAATCAGCCCCAGCATTTT. Amino acid sequence: CASSLWFGGANQPQHF.